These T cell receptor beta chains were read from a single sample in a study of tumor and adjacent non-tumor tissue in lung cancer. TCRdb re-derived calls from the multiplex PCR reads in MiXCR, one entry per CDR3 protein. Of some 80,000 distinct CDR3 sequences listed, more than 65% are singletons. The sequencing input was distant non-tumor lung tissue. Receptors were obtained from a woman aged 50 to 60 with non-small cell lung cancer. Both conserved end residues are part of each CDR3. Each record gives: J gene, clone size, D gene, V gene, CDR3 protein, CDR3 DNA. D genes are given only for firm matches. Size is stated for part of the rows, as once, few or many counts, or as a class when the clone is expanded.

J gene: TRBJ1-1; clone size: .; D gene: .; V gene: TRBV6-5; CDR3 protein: CTSSYSSMSTEAFF; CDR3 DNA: TGTACCAGTAGTTACAGCAGCATGAGCACTGAAGCTTTCTTT
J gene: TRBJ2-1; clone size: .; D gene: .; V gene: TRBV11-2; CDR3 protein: CTSNLDYGGWHEQFF; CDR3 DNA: TGTACTAGCAACTTAGATTACGGCGGTTGGCATGAGCAGTTCTTC
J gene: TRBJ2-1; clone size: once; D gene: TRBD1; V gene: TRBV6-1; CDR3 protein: CASCEIDRGSNEQFF; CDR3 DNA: TGTGCCAGCTGTGAGATAGACAGGGGTAGTAACGAGCAGTTCTTC
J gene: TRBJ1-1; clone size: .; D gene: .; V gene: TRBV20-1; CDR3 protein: CRTRDGHMNTEAFF; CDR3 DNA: TGCAGAACTAGAGACGGACACATGAACACTGAAGCTTTCTTT
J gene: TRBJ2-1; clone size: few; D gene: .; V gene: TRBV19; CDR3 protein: CANSMHIASSLTLGEHFF; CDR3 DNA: TGTGCCAATAGTATGCACATCGCTAGCTCCCTGACCCTCGGTGAGCATTTCTTC
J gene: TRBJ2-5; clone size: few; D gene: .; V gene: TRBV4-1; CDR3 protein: CASSQLEFDQETQYF; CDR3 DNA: TGCGCCAGTAGCCAACTTGAGTTCGACCAAGAGACCCAGTACTTC
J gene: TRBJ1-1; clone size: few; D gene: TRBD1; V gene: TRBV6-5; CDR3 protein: CASSYSIQGGTEAFF; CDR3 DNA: TGTGCCAGCAGTTACTCGATTCAGGGGGGCACTGAAGCTTTCTTT
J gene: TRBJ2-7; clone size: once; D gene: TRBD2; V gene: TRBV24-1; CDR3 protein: CASSDEEREIGEQYF; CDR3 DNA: TGTGCCTCCAGTGATGAGGAGCGGGAGATTGGCGAGCAGTACTTC
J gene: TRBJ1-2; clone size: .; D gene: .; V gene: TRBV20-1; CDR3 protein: CSTSSLGIFNGYTF; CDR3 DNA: TGCAGTACTAGTTCGCTGGGGATATTCAATGGCTACACCTTC
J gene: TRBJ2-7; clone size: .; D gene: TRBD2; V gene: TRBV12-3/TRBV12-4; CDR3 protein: CASSIGGREFEQHF; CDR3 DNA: TGTGCCAGCAGTATAGGCGGGAGGGAGTTCGAGCAGCACTTC
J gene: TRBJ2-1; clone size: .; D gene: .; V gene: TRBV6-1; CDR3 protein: CTSTLPGADEQFF; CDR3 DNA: TGTACCAGCACCCTCCCAGGTGCAGATGAGCAGTTCTTC
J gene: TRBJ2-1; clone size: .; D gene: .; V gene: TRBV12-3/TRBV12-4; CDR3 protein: CATISKEGEQFF; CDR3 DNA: TGTGCCACCATTTCCAAAGAAGGTGAGCAGTTCTTC
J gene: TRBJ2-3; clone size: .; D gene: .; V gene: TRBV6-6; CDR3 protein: CVSGRIDTQYF; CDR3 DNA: TGTGTCAGCGGTCGTATAGATACGCAGTATTTT
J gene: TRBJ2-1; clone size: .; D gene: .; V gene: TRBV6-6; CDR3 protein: CASRTILKNEQFF; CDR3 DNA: TGCGCCAGCAGAACCATCCTAAAGAATGAGCAGTTCTTC
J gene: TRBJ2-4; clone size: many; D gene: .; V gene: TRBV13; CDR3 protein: CASSLGWGTKNIQYF; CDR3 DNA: TGTGCCAGCAGCTTAGGGTGGGGCACCAAAAACATTCAGTACTTC
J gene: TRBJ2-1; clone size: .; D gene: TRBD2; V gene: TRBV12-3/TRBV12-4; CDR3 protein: CASSLLVGGDEQFF; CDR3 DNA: TGTGCCAGCAGTTTACTAGTGGGGGGGGATGAGCAGTTCTTT
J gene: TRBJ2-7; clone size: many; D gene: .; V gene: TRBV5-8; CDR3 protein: CASSLGMRSEQYF; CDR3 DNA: TGTGCCAGCAGCTTGGGCATGAGAAGCGAGCAGTACTTC
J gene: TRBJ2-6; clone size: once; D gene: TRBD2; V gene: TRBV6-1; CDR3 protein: CAGGGPSGANVLTF; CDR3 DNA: TGTGCCGGCGGGGGACCTAGTGGGGCCAACGTCCTGACTTTC
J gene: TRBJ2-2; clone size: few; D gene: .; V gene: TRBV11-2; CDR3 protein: CASSWDLGGVNTGGLFF; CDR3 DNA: TGTGCCAGCAGCTGGGATCTAGGGGGAGTGAACACCGGGGGGCTGTTTTTT
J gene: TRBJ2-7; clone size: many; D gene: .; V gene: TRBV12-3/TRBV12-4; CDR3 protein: CASSPPQAISEQYF; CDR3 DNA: TGTGCCAGCAGCCCCCCACAGGCTATTAGCGAGCAGTACTTC
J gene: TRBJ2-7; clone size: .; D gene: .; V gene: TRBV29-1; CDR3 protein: CGFISRRAIHQQNF; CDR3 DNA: TGCGGCTTCATCAGCAGGAGGGCAATCCACCAGCAGAACTTC
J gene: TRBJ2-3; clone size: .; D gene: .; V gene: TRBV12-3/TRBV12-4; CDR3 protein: CASNDRPNGNKPQYF; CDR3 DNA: TGTGCCAGCAACGATAGGCCCAATGGCAATAAGCCCCAGTATTTT
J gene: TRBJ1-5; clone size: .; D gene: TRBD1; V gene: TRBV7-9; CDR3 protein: CASSVGTAHQPQHF; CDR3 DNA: TGTGCCAGCAGTGTCGGGACAGCTCATCAGCCCCAGCATTTT
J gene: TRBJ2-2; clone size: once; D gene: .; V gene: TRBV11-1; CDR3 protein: CARSYTSGTGELFF; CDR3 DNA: TGTGCCAGGAGCTATACTAGTGGGACCGGGGAGCTGTTTTTT
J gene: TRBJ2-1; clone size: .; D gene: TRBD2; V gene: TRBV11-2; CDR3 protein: CVSNLEAGEHNEQFF; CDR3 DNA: TGTGTCAGCAACTTAGAAGCGGGAGAGCACAATGAGCAGTTCTTC
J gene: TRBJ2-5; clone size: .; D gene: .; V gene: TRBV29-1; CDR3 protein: CIGVRGQETQYF; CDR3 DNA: TGCATCGGGGTCAGGGGCCAAGAGACCCAGTACTTC
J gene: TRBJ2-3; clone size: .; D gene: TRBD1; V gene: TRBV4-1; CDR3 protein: CAISQGILGTGAFGTTDTQYF; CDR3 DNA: TGCGCCATCAGCCAAGGGATTCTAGGGACAGGGGCTTTTGGGACCACAGATACGCAGTACTTT
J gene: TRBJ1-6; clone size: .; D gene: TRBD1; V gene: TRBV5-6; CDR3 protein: CARSWGQGYNSPLHF; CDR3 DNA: TGCGCCAGGAGCTGGGGACAGGGTTACAATTCACCCCTCCACTTT
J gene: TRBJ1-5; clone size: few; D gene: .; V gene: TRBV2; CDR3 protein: CASRMISNKPQHF; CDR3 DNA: TGTGCTAGCAGGATGATTAGCAATAAGCCCCAGCATTTT
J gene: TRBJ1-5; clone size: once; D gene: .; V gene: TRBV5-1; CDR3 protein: CASALDGNQPLHF; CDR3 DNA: TGCGCCAGTGCTCTTGACGGTAATCAGCCCCTGCATTTT
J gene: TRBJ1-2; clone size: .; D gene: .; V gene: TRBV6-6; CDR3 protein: CASNIQEEDGYTF; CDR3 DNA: TGTGCCAGCAATATTCAGGAGGAGGATGGCTACACCTTC
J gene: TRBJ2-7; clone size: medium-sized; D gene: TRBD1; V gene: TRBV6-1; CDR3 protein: CATESGTVSHEQYF; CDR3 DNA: TGTGCCACGGAATCCGGGACAGTGAGCCACGAGCAGTACTTC
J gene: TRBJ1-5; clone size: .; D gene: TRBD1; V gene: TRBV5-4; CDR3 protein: CASSAGQGGNQLQHF; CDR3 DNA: TGTGCCAGCAGCGCTGGACAGGGGGGCAATCAGCTCCAGCATTTT
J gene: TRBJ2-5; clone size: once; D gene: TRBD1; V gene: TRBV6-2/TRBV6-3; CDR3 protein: CASSVNSGQGARTQYF; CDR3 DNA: TGTGCCAGTAGTGTGAACTCGGGACAGGGGGCTCGGACCCAGTACTTC
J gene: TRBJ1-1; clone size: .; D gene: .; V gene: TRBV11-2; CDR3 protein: CAGSSPSQETEAFF; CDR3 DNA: TGTGCCGGCAGCTCCCCCTCCCAGGAGACCGAAGCTTTCTTT
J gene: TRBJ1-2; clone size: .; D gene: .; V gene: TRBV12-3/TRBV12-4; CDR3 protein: CASSLGRSAVGDTF; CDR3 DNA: TGTGCCAGCAGTTTAGGCAGGTCAGCGGTTGGCGACACTTTC